The table lists the clone carrying this T cell receptor beta chain with many counts. The antigen remains unidentified. Sequencing targeted expressed TCRB transcripts, as all isolated RNA had been reverse transcribed. Millions of reads was the average for naive, central memory and regulatory T cell samples. Measured with immunoSEQ multiplex PCR; TCRdb has only the in-frame clones, and not every one. The sample shows roughly 290,000 clones, about 8.5% of them seen only once. The data stem from a study of beta chain features in type 1 diabetes. Study-wide background: The study examined about 110,000,000 sorted cells across all samples.

Overall study findings and caveats: Researchers report that Type 1 diabetes patients had moderately but significantly shorter TCRB CDR3s across all four CD4+ subsets. Naive, central memory and Treg TCRB repertoires appeared more alike in patients than in healthy donors.

With 4 bases removed from V and 6 bases from J, the gap between germline ends came to 18 bases. Germline lookup yields CDR1 SEHNR and CDR2 FQNEAQ (reference sequence). The CDR3 extends over 15 amino acids. The chain couples TRBV7-9 to TRBJ2-5; no clear D. Sequenced material: central memory CD4+ T cells from blood. This clonotype originated in a woman between 18 and 29 years old in good health. The chain's CDR3 is CASSSLAGRLQTQYF. In nucleotides, the CDR3 is TGTGCCAGCAGCTCGTTAGCTGGGCGCTTGCAGACCCAGTACTTC.